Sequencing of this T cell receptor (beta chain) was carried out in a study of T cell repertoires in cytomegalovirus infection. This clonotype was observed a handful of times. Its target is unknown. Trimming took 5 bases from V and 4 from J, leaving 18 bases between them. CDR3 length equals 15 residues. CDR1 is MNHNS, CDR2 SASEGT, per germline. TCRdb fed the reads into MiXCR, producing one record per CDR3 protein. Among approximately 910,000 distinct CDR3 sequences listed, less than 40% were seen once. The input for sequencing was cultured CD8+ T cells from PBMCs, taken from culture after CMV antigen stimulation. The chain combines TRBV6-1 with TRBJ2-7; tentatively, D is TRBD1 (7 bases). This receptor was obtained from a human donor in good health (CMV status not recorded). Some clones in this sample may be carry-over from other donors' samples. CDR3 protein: CASSPEGGQFYEQYV. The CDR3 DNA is TGTGCCAGCAGTCCGGAGGGGGGACAGTTTTACGAGCAGTACGTC.